Each of the 32 T cell receptor beta chains below was sequenced from the same sample in a study of cytomegalovirus exposure and HLA in healthy donors. Clones were read by immunoSEQ multiplex PCR, and TCRdb kept only the in-frame ones, dropping some. The sample has approximately 300,000 clones, 86% seen once. Specimen: PBMCs. The receptor set was obtained from a woman aged 18-30 years in good health and CMV-seronegative.

This rearrangement joins TRBV11-2 to TRBJ2-7, with TRBD2 identical over 14 bases. The CDR3 contains 17 residues. Looked up from germline, CDR1 is SGHAT and CDR2 is FQNNGV. The trim removed 5 bases at V and 2 bases at J, leaving 8 bases unmatched. CDR3 in amino acids: CASSGGTSGSRAYEQYF. The CDR3 bases are TGTGCCAGCAGCGGAGGGACTAGCGGGAGTAGGGCCTACGAGCAGTACTTC.

V and J are TRBV27 and TRBJ2-5, with TRBD2 matching 9 bases. From germline, CDR1 is MNHEY and CDR2 SMNVEV (reference sequence). This CDR3 spans 16 amino acids. V lost 5 bases to trimming and J lost 6 bases; unmatched junction nucleotides: 13. DNA of the CDR3: TGTGCCAGCAGTCCAGCTGCGGGACTAGCCGAAAAGACCCAGTACTTC. Translation: CASSPAAGLAEKTQYF.

V usage is TRBV5-1 and J usage is TRBJ2-5; D gene unclear. This CDR3 region has 12 residues. V lost 0 bases to trimming and J lost 4 bases, with 4 bases between them. Germline V lookup: CDR1 SGHRS, CDR2 YFSETQ. The CDR3 DNA reads as TGCGCCAGCAGCTTGGGTCTAGAGACCCAGTACTTC. It codes for CASSLGLETQYF. Variable domain in full (rest from reference TRBV5-1 and TRBJ2-5): KAGVTQTPRYLIKTRGQQVTLSCSPISGHRSVSWYQQTPGQGLQFLFEYFSETQRNKGNFPGRFSGRQFSNSRSEMNVSTLELGDSALYLCASSLGLETQYFGPGTRLLVL.

The V and J genes are TRBV13 and TRBJ2-3, with D perhaps TRBD2 (6 bases). Trimming stripped 5 bases from V and 2 bases from J, with 20 bases between. Germline CDR1 reads PRHDT; CDR2 reads FYEKMQ (reference sequence). The length of the CDR3 is 17 residues. CDR3 amino acids: CASSESKTRTYTDTQYF. In DNA, the CDR3 is TGTGCCAGCAGCGAAAGCAAGACTAGAACGTACACAGATACGCAGTATTTT.

The chain employs TRBV27 and TRBJ2-5, with 11 bases that match TRBD2. Germline CDR1 MNHEY, CDR2 SMNVEV (reference sequence). This CDR3 has 15 residues. The V and J ends lost 3 bases and 6 bases, in that order; junction bases with no gene match: 6. CDR3 in DNA: TGTGCCAGCAGTTTGATAGCGGGAGGGCCAAAGACCCAGTACTTC. Amino acids: CASSLIAGGPKTQYF.

This clone was observed at least ten times. J is TRBJ2-6 and V is TRBV6-4; 7 bases agree with TRBD1. Germline V lookup: CDR1 MRHNA, CDR2 SNTAGT. The CDR3 is made up of 16 amino acids. The trim removed 0 bases at V and 2 bases at J, leaving 1 base unmatched. CDR3 nucleotide sequence: TGTGCCAGCAGTGACTCAGGGGGCGCTGGGGCCAACGTCCTGACTTTC. As protein: CASSDSGGAGANVLTF.

This chain uses TRBV27 with TRBJ1-2, with D possibly being TRBD1 (5 bases). Germline assignment: CDR1 MNHEY and CDR2 SMNVEV (reference sequence). The germline V and J ends were trimmed by 5 bases and 6 bases, with 16 bases remaining between them. The CDR3 totals 14 residues. CDR3 coding DNA: TGTGCCAGCAGTACCAACGGGGGAGGGGATGGCTACACCTTC. Its protein is CASSTNGGGDGYTF.

The sample holds one count of this clone. V and J are TRBV2 and TRBJ2-1; tentative D call: TRBD1 (6 bases). The V end lost 8 bases, the J end lost 4 bases, and 12 bases lay between the germline ends. Per the germline V gene, CDR1 is SNHLY and CDR2 is FYNNEI. The length of the CDR3 is 13 residues. CDR3 region: CASWTADYNEQFF. DNA for the CDR3: TGTGCCAGCTGGACAGCAGATTACAATGAGCAGTTCTTC.

The genes are TRBV11-1 and TRBJ2-1; 9 bases match TRBD1. The V gene's germline CDR1 is SGHAT and CDR2 FQDESV (reference sequence). This CDR3 has 15 residues. Germline trimming cut 5 bases from V and 5 bases from J; bases unmatched to any gene: 7. CDR3 bases: TGTGCCAGCAGCCCCGGGACAGGGTTCCACAATGAGCAGTTCTTC. This gives the protein CASSPGTGFHNEQFF.

As DNA, the CDR3 is TGTGCCAGCTACCGACAGGGATACACAGATACGCAGTATTTT. Its protein is CASYRQGYTDTQYF. This chain joins TRBV6-5 and TRBJ2-3; TRBD1 aligns across 7 bases. CDR1 and CDR2 (germline): MNHEY, SVGAGI. The CDR3 spans 14 residues. The junction had 7 bases not matched to a gene; V was cut back by 8 bases and J by 2 bases.

The chain employs TRBV28 and TRBJ1-2; perhaps TRBD1 as D (5 bases). The CDR3 sequence is 14 residues long. The germline V gene encodes CDR1 MDHEN and CDR2 SYDVKM. Trimming pared 10 bases from V and 3 bases from J, leaving 18 bases between. The CDR3 is CATQRRGRYYGYTF. Written as DNA, the CDR3 is TGTGCCACCCAGAGGCGGGGCCGGTACTATGGCTACACCTTC.

This rearrangement joins TRBV27 to TRBJ2-5; D is undetermined. The germline gives CDR1 MNHEY, CDR2 SMNVEV (reference sequence). V was shortened by 0 bases and J by 5 bases, with 7 bases between the two germline ends. CDR3 length equals 13 residues. This CDR3 reads CASSLSLSETQYF. The CDR3 DNA is TGTGCCAGCAGTTTATCATTGTCGGAGACCCAGTACTTC.

This sequence joins TRBV6-6 and TRBJ2-2, with D possibly being TRBD1 (6 bases). Per germline, CDR1 MNHNY and CDR2 SVGAGI (reference sequence). Deletions cut 7 bases from V and 4 bases from J, with 16 bases between. The CDR3 covers 15 residues. The CDR3 DNA reads TGTGCCAGCACTCCAGGGGAGTGGAGCACCGGGGAGCTGTTTTTT. Protein sequence: CASTPGEWSTGELFF.

The V call is TRBV7-9, the J call TRBJ1-4; D perhaps matches TRBD1 (6 bases). Germline V gives CDR1 SEHNR, CDR2 FQNEAQ (reference sequence). Trimming removed 7 bases at V and 1 base at J, with 16 bases between. There are 16 residues in the CDR3. The CDR3 loop reads CASKRGGRLTNEKLFF. The CDR3 DNA is TGTGCCAGCAAGCGGGGGGGCCGACTAACTAATGAAAAACTGTTTTTT.

This chain joins TRBV2 and TRBJ2-7; tentative D call: TRBD2 (7 bases). Germline CDR1 SNHLY, CDR2 FYNNEI. V shed 11 bases and J shed 0 bases, with 14 bases lying between them. This CDR3 is 13 amino acids long. CDR3 nucleotides: TGTGCCCTCAAGGGGGGGCTCTCCTACGAGCAGTACTTC. Translating gives CALKGGLSYEQYF.

CDR3 in DNA: TGTGCCAGCAGCGTAGTAGGGGCAGGGGTGAAGGAGACCCAGTACTTC. This sequence encodes CASSVVGAGVKETQYF. This chain uses TRBV9 with TRBJ2-5; the D gene is possibly TRBD1 (6 bases). The CDR3 extends over 16 amino acids. Trimming took off 0 bases at V and 5 bases at J, with 17 bases between the two ends. The germline CDR1 and CDR2 sequences are SGDLS and YYNGEE.

The V and J genes are TRBV6-5 and TRBJ1-2; 10 bases line up with TRBD1. V dropped 5 bases and J dropped 6; count of bases not matched to a gene: 6. Germline V lookup: CDR1 MNHEY, CDR2 SVGAGI. The CDR3 covers 14 residues. The CDR3 DNA is TGTGCCAGCAGTCCCCCCGGGACAGGGGATGGCTACACCTTC. It codes for CASSPPGTGDGYTF.

The sample holds one count of this clone. The chain is built from TRBV4-2 and TRBJ2-7; TRBD1 is a possible D gene (6 bases). The ends were cut back, 6 bases at V and 7 bases at J, with 19 bases in the middle. Germline CDR1 LGHNA, CDR2 YNFKEQ. CDR3 length: 14 residues. The CDR3 here is CASSHNQGIGEQYF. The CDR3 nucleotides are TGTGCCAGCAGTCACAACCAGGGGATAGGGGAGCAGTACTTC.

The chain links TRBV27 to TRBJ2-3; 9 bases align to TRBD2. Per the germline V gene, CDR1 is MNHEY and CDR2 is SMNVEV (reference sequence). This CDR3 has 17 amino acids. Trimming cost V 0 bases and J 4 bases; bases outside gene matches: 8. The CDR3: CASSLSLLAGVPDTQYF. CDR3 nucleotides: TGTGCCAGCAGTTTATCCCTACTAGCGGGTGTACCAGATACGCAGTATTTT.

The J gene is TRBJ2-4, the V gene TRBV5-4; TRBD2 aligns across 8 bases. V shed 4 bases, J shed 5 bases, and the junction held 5 bases outside the gene matches. The V gene's germline CDR1 is SGHNT and CDR2 YYREEE (reference sequence). CDR3 length: 14 residues. The CDR3 bases are TGTGCCAGCAGCGCCGGGACTAGAGAAAACATTCAGTACTTC. This translates into CASSAGTRENIQYF.

This chain uses TRBV7-6 with TRBJ1-1; possibly TRBD1 for D (6 bases). V lost 2 bases and J 0 bases, leaving 10 bases between the germline ends. This CDR3 region has 15 residues. In germline, CDR1 is SGHVS, CDR2 FNYEAQ. CDR3 nucleotide sequence: TGTGCCAGCAGCTTAACGAAGGGGGTGAACACTGAAGCTTTCTTT. Translation gives CASSLTKGVNTEAFF.

This chain uses TRBV23-1 with TRBJ2-7; a weak D match, TRBD2 (6 bases). TRBV23-1 is sorted into the ORF group, with uncertain function. The CDR3 extends over 12 amino acids. V lost 10 bases and J 1 base, leaving 11 bases between the germline ends. CDR3 DNA: TGCGCCACTTCTGGGGGGTCCTACGAGCAGTACTTC. Its translation is CATSGGSYEQYF.

The chain carries TRBV19 and TRBJ2-7; TRBD2 matches 7 bases. The V and J ends lost 5 bases and 3 bases, in that order; junction bases with no gene match: 4. Germline V CDR1 and CDR2: LNHDA, SQIVND (reference sequence). This CDR3 region has 13 residues. The CDR3 here is CASSSSGFYEQYF. The CDR3 region has the DNA TGTGCCAGTAGTTCTAGCGGATTCTACGAGCAGTACTTC.

The chain joins TRBV18 to TRBJ1-1; TRBD1 is a possible D gene (5 bases). CDR1 is KGHSH and CDR2 is LQKENI in the germline V gene. The CDR3 extends over 15 amino acids. V lost 2 bases, J lost 4 bases, and 14 bases lay in between. The CDR3 loop is CASSPSRGDVTEAFF. The CDR3 DNA sequence: TGTGCCAGCTCACCATCTCGGGGGGATGTCACTGAAGCTTTCTTT.

This chain joins TRBV5-8 and TRBJ2-3; no reliable D call. The CDR3 loop spans 13 amino acids. Germline-derived CDR1 and CDR2 are SGHTS and YDEGEE. V lost 4 bases and J lost 8, with 14 bases in between. The CDR3 sequence: CASSILWLGTQYF. The DNA of the CDR3 is TGTGCCAGCAGCATTCTTTGGCTAGGTACGCAGTATTTT.

This clone appeared a few times. The CDR3 DNA is TGTGCCAGCAGCTTGAAGGGGGTGGAGACCCAGTACTTC. Translated: CASSLKGVETQYF. The chain combines TRBV5-4 with TRBJ2-5; possible D gene TRBD1, 6 bases. The CDR3 sequence is 13 residues long. Per the germline V gene, CDR1 is SGHNT and CDR2 is YYREEE (reference sequence). V gave up 1 base and J gave up 5 bases, with 9 bases separating them.

This sequence joins TRBV6-7 and TRBJ1-1; a weak D match, TRBD1 (6 bases). TRBV6-7 is an open reading frame whose function is uncertain. The CDR3 runs 15 residues. V was clipped by 0 bases and J by 6 bases, with 14 bases between them. The CDR3 loop reads CASSYSGHGRPEAFF. CDR3 DNA sequence: TGTGCCAGCAGTTACTCGGGACATGGGCGGCCTGAAGCTTTCTTT.

The V gene is TRBV7-7, the J gene TRBJ2-5, with D possibly TRBD2 on 5 matching bases. V was trimmed by 4 bases and J by 2 bases, leaving 8 bases between them. Per the germline V gene, CDR1 is SSHAT and CDR2 is FNYEAQ (reference sequence). The CDR3 consists of 13 residues. This chain's CDR3 is CASSSGMQETQYF. The CDR3 bases are TGTGCCAGCAGCTCGGGAATGCAAGAGACCCAGTACTTC.

The gene calls are TRBV13 and TRBJ2-1, with D possibly matching TRBD1 (8 bases). The CDR3 contains 16 residues. Trimming removed 1 base from V and 7 bases from J, with 17 bases in between. Germline lookup yields CDR1 PRHDT and CDR2 FYEKMQ (reference sequence). CDR3 DNA sequence: TGTGCCAGCAGCTTAGTGTGGACAGGGAGGGAAAATGAGCAGTTCTTC. Protein sequence: CASSLVWTGRENEQFF.

V usage is TRBV6-9 and J usage is TRBJ1-5, with D tentatively TRBD1 (6 bases). Germline CDR1 and CDR2: MNHGY and SVAAGI. Trimming left V 2 bases short and J 3 bases short, with 17 bases between. The CDR3 has 17 amino acids. The CDR3 nucleotides are TGTGCCAGCAGTTATGGCTTTTGGACAGTCCCCAATCAGCCCCAGCATTTT. Translating it yields CASSYGFWTVPNQPQHF.

The count of this clone is one. The chain carries TRBV19 and TRBJ2-5; 12 positions match TRBD2. Germline trimming cut 5 bases from V and 2 bases from J; bases unmatched to any gene: 9. There are 17 residues in the CDR3. Germline V gives CDR1 LNHDA, CDR2 SQIVND (reference sequence). This CDR3 reads CASSGRTSGEYQETQYF. CDR3 DNA sequence: TGTGCCAGTAGTGGACGGACTAGCGGGGAATATCAAGAGACCCAGTACTTC.

J is TRBJ1-4 and V is TRBV19; D is undetermined. The CDR3 has 11 amino acids. Germline values: CDR1 LNHDA, CDR2 SQIVND (reference sequence). Trimming took off 4 bases at V and 14 bases at J, with 11 bases between the two ends. CDR3 sequence: CASSTPRGLFF. CDR3 coding DNA: TGTGCCAGTAGTACCCCTAGAGGGCTGTTTTTT.